The 32 T cell receptor beta chains listed next were all sequenced from one sample in a study of shared clonotypes between healthy human individuals. TCRdb keeps only in-frame clones here, not all; method: immunoSEQ multiplex PCR. The data show approximately 500,000 clones, 81% seen once. The sample comprised PBMCs. All receptors come from a middle-aged woman in good health. Some clones in this sample may be carry-over from other donors' samples.

The chain uses TRBV10-3 and TRBJ2-2; D is unresolved. Germline CDR1 ENHRY, CDR2 SYGVKD. This CDR3 contains 15 residues. The germline V and J ends were trimmed by 0 bases and 5 bases, with 10 bases remaining between them. The CDR3 DNA is TGTGCCATCAGTGAGTCCGCCCTAGAGACCGGGGAGCTGTTTTTT. Amino acids: CAISESALETGELFF.

The chain couples TRBV20-1 to TRBJ2-7, with D maybe TRBD2 (5 bases). With 5 bases removed from V and 5 bases from J, the gap between germline ends came to 7 bases. CDR1 and CDR2 from the germline V gene are DFQATT and SNEGSKA (reference sequence). The CDR3 covers 10 residues. The CDR3 reads CSALSDEQYF. CDR3 nucleotide sequence: TGCAGTGCTCTTAGCGACGAGCAGTACTTC.

This chain connects TRBV9 to TRBJ2-5, with 9 bases matching TRBD2. The J call may be in error: the DNA end matches TRBJ2-7 better. Germline CDR1 SGDLS, CDR2 YYNGEE. This CDR3 contains 15 residues. As DNA, the CDR3 is TGTGCCAGCAGCCTCGGCCCAGCGGGAGGATACGAGCAGTACTTC. This translates into CASSLGPAGGYEQYF.

As concerns this clone: A far larger clone is only one base removed, so a read error is likely. Likely a read error: the CDR3 ends without its conserved phenylalanine or tryptophan. V is TRBV5-4 and J is TRBJ2-2; possibly TRBD1 or TRBD2 for D (6 bases each). Germline assignment: CDR1 SGHNT and CDR2 YYREEE (reference sequence). This CDR3 contains 15 residues. The germline V and J ends were trimmed by 1 base and 4 bases, with 11 bases remaining between them. As DNA, the CDR3 is TGTGCCAGCAGCTTGCAGGGGAGGAGCACCGGGGAGCTGTTTTCT. It specifies CASSLQGRSTGELFS.

This chain uses TRBV29-1 with TRBJ2-7; TRBD2 aligns across 8 bases. Losses at the gene ends were 4 bases for V and 4 bases for J; bases not matched to a gene: 6. The CDR3 is 13 amino acids. CDR1 is SQVTM and CDR2 is ANQGSEA in the germline V gene. This CDR3 reads CSVARTSKYEQYF. The CDR3, as DNA: TGCAGCGTTGCGCGGACTAGCAAATACGAGCAGTACTTC.

This clone was detected many times. This same CDR3 is encoded by further DNA sequences in the sample. The CDR3 sequence is CASSQDGQGNQPQHF. The CDR3 DNA reads TGTGCCAGCAGCCAGGACGGACAGGGGAATCAGCCCCAGCATTTT. The chain joins TRBV4-2 to TRBJ1-5; 9 bases agree with TRBD1. V shed 3 bases, J shed 4 bases, and the junction held 4 bases outside the gene matches. The germline gives CDR1 LGHNA, CDR2 YNFKEQ. The length of the CDR3 is 15 residues.

The chain has TRBV9 and TRBJ2-3; 7 bases map to TRBD1. V shed 0 bases and J 2 bases; nucleotides not matched to a gene: 6. The CDR3 length is 16 residues. The V gene's germline CDR1 is SGDLS and CDR2 YYNGEE. The CDR3 DNA sequence: TGTGCCAGCAGCGTAGGGTGGGACAGCTACACAGATACGCAGTATTTT. Its translation is CASSVGWDSYTDTQYF. The complete variable domain, with remaining parts taken from reference TRBV9 and TRBJ2-3, reads DSGVTQTPKHLITATGQRVTLRCSPRSGDLSVYWYQQSLDQGLQFLIQYYNGEERAKGNILERFSAQQFPDLHSELNLSSLELGDSALYFCASSVGWDSYTDTQYFGPGTRLTVL.

This clone has at least ten counts. The chain links TRBV2 to TRBJ2-3; D call uncertain. Germline loops: CDR1 SNHLY, CDR2 FYNNEI. With 6 bases removed from V and 2 bases from J, the gap between germline ends came to 9 bases. The CDR3 is made up of 13 amino acids. Here the CDR3 reads CASSTGATDTQYF. The DNA of the CDR3 is TGTGCCAGCAGCACGGGTGCCACAGATACGCAGTATTTT.

With respect to this clone: A read error may account for a junction end that differs from germline. V and J are TRBV7-7 and TRBJ2-3, with TRBD2 matching 7 bases. CDR3 size: 14 residues. Germline V gene sequence: CDR1 SSHAT, CDR2 FNYEAQ (reference sequence). The CDR3 region is CASSRGLNTDTQYF. The CDR3 DNA is TGTGCTAGCAGCCGGGGACTAAACACAGATACGCAGTATTTT. Combining the CDR3 with reference TRBV7-7 and TRBJ2-3 gives the whole variable domain GAGVSQSPRYKVTKRGQDVTLRCDPISSHATLYWYQQALGQGPEFLTYFNYEAQPDKSGLPSDRFSAERPEGSISTLTIQRTEQRDSAMYRCASSRGLNTDTQYFGPGTRLTVL.

About this clone itself: A read error is likely here: a far larger clone is one base away. The same CDR3 also results from other DNA sequences found in this sample. The chain combines TRBV29-1 with TRBJ2-2; D might be TRBD2 (5 bases). This CDR3 comprises 14 residues. Trimming stripped 4 bases from V and 2 bases from J, with 11 bases between. Germline CDR1 reads SQVTM; CDR2 reads ANQGSEA. DNA for the CDR3: TGCAGCGTTGTTAGGACGGGAAACACCGGGGAGCTGTTTTTT. It yields the protein CSVVRTGNTGELFF.

The chain carries TRBV28 and TRBJ2-7, with TRBD1 matching over 11 bases. V was pared by 3 bases and J by 3 bases, with 4 bases of the junction left unmatched. This CDR3 comprises 15 residues. The germline V gene encodes CDR1 MDHEN and CDR2 SYDVKM. The chain's CDR3 is CASSFAGQGDYEQYF. The CDR3 coding sequence is TGTGCCAGCAGTTTCGCGGGACAGGGGGACTACGAGCAGTACTTC.

The rearrangement links TRBV5-1 to TRBJ2-3; 8 bases map to TRBD2. Germline V gene data show CDR1 as SGHRS and CDR2 as YFSETQ. The length of the CDR3 is 16 residues. J lost 5 bases, V lost 0 bases, and 8 bases had no gene match. In nucleotides, the CDR3 is TGCGCCAGCAGCTTGGTTAGCGGGGCAACGAGAGATACGCAGTATTTT. Its translation: CASSLVSGATRDTQYF.

This clone came up many times. The V gene is TRBV30, the J gene TRBJ2-3; D gene unclear. CDR1 and CDR2 from the germline V gene are GTSNPN and SVGIG (reference sequence). CDR3 length: 12 residues. V was cut by 2 bases and J by 4 bases, with 7 bases left in between. The CDR3 bases are TGTGCCTGGAGTATGGTCTCAGATACGCAGTATTTT. It encodes CAWSMVSDTQYF.

Details on this clone: This sequence is one base from a far larger clone and is likely a read error. J is TRBJ1-1 and V is TRBV7-9; D gene unclear. CDR3 length equals 13 residues. With 1 base removed from V and 5 bases from J, the gap between germline ends came to 8 bases. Germline V CDR1 and CDR2: SEHNR, FQNEAQ (reference sequence). The CDR3 sequence: CASSLVGRTEAFF. CDR3 in DNA: TGTGCCAGCAGCTTAGTAGGGAGGACTGAAGCTTTCTTT.

On this clone itself: A far larger clone is a single base away, which makes a read error likely. Different DNA sequences within this sample yield the same CDR3. This sequence joins TRBV29-1 and TRBJ1-5, with TRBD1 identical over 7 bases. This CDR3 comprises 14 residues. J gave up 5 bases and V 4 bases, and 8 bases lay outside the gene matches. Germline V CDR1 and CDR2: SQVTM, ANQGSEA. Here the CDR3 reads CSVGGQCDHQPQHF. CDR3 bases: TGCAGCGTTGGGGGACAGTGTGATCATCAGCCCCAGCATTTT. Full variable domain (remainder filled in from reference TRBV29-1 and TRBJ1-5): SAVISQKPSRDICQRGTSLTIQCQVDSQVTMMFWYRQQPGQSLTLIATANQGSEATYESGFVIDKFPISRPNLTFSTLTVSNMSPEDSSIYLCSVGGQCDHQPQHFGDGTRLSIL.

This clone turned up a few times. This rearrangement joins TRBV2 to TRBJ2-3, with D possibly being TRBD2 (6 bases). CDR3 length equals 13 residues. Germline V CDR1 and CDR2: SNHLY, FYNNEI. V was clipped by 11 bases and J by 4 bases, with 16 bases between them. The CDR3 DNA reads as TGTGCCCCAACGGGAGTGAGGGCAGATACGCAGTATTTT. This translates into CAPTGVRADTQYF.

The rearrangement joins TRBV7-9 to TRBJ2-7; D uncertain. Per the germline V gene, CDR1 is SEHNR and CDR2 is FQNEAQ (reference sequence). Between the trimmed V and J ends, which lost 5 bases and 6 bases, there was a span of 14 bases. The CDR3 is made up of 13 amino acids. The DNA for the CDR3 is TGTGCCAGCAGCCTCAACGAGCTTGGCGAGCAGTACTTC. As protein: CASSLNELGEQYF. The full variable domain, in which reference TRBV7-9 and TRBJ2-7 provide the parts outside the CDR3, is DTGVSQNPRHKITKRGQNVTFRCDPISEHNRLYWYRQTLGQGPEFLTYFQNEAQLEKSRLLSDRFSAERPKGSFSTLEIQRTEQGDSAMYLCASSLNELGEQYFGPGTRLTVT.

The chain employs TRBV2 and TRBJ1-5; the D is unclear. The CDR3 is 15 amino acids. In germline, CDR1 is SNHLY, CDR2 FYNNEI. The V end was cut by 4 bases, the J end by 0 bases, with 10 bases between. Here the CDR3 DNA reads TGTGCCAGCAGTGGGCAGGCAGCTAGCAATCAGCCCCAGCATTTT. Protein sequence: CASSGQAASNQPQHF. Full variable domain (missing parts from reference TRBV2 and TRBJ1-5): EPEVTQTPSHQVTQMGQEVILRCVPISNHLYFYWYRQILGQKVEFLVSFYNNEISEKSEIFDDQFSVERPDGSNFTLKIRSTKLEDSAMYFCASSGQAASNQPQHFGDGTRLSIL.

This clone was seen a single time. The chain employs TRBV6-1 and TRBJ2-2; unclear D gene. Germline CDR1 reads MNHNS; CDR2 reads SASEGT. The V end lost 10 bases, the J end lost 6 bases, and 18 bases lay between the germline ends. The CDR3 is made up of 14 amino acids. This CDR3 reads CATIDGWRAGELFF. The DNA of the CDR3 is TGTGCCACTATAGACGGATGGAGAGCCGGGGAGCTGTTTTTT.

V and J are TRBV7-3 and TRBJ1-1; D is uncertain. Germline V gene sequence: CDR1 SGHTA, CDR2 FQGTGA. This CDR3 has 13 residues. Between the trimmed V and J ends, which lost 3 bases and 1 base, there was a span of 6 bases. CDR3 in DNA: TGTGCCAGCAGCTTCCAGGAGAACACTGAAGCTTTCTTT. As protein: CASSFQENTEAFF.

The table lists this clone with a count of one. The genes are TRBV5-6 and TRBJ1-4; 10 positions agree with TRBD1. This CDR3 region has 19 residues. In germline, CDR1 is SGHDT, CDR2 YYEEEE. Losses at the gene ends were 0 bases for V and 2 bases for J; bases not matched to a gene: 10. CDR3: CASSLGQGAEGATNEKLFF. The CDR3 DNA sequence: TGTGCCAGCAGCTTGGGACAGGGGGCTGAGGGAGCCACTAATGAAAAACTGTTTTTT.

The J gene is TRBJ2-5, the V gene TRBV5-1; tentative D call: TRBD1 (5 bases). Germline V CDR1 and CDR2: SGHRS, YFSETQ. The V gene lost 3 bases and the J gene lost 5 bases, with 14 bases spanning the gap. This CDR3 has 14 residues. The CDR3 sequence: CASSSEDRTETQYF. For the CDR3, the DNA is TGCGCCAGCAGCTCCGAAGACAGAACGGAGACCCAGTACTTC.

This chain links TRBV28 with TRBJ2-5; possibly TRBD1 for D (6 bases). V dropped 3 bases and J dropped 2 bases, with 10 bases sitting between them. This CDR3 is 14 amino acids long. CDR1 and CDR2 from the germline V gene are MDHEN and SYDVKM. The CDR3 is CASSFQGPQETQYF. The CDR3 coding sequence is TGTGCCAGCAGTTTTCAGGGGCCTCAAGAGACCCAGTACTTC. The whole variable domain, remainder taken from reference TRBV28 and TRBJ2-5, is DVKVTQSSRYLVKRTGEKVFLECVQDMDHENMFWYRQDPGLGLRLIYFSYDVKMKEKGDIPEGYSVSREKKERFSLILESASTNQTSMYLCASSFQGPQETQYFGPGTRLLVL.

With regard to this clone: Other DNA sequences in the sample encode the same CDR3. The chain is built from TRBV7-3 and TRBJ2-1, with a tentative D call TRBD2 (5 bases). V lost 3 bases to trimming and J lost 0 bases, with 6 bases between them. CDR3 length: 14 residues. Germline CDR1 is SGHTA and CDR2 is FQGTGA. Here the CDR3 reads CASSLAGSYNEQFF. In DNA form, the CDR3 reads TGTGCCAGCAGCTTGGCGGGCTCCTACAATGAGCAGTTCTTC.

This clone was counted a few times. A far larger clone is only one base removed, so a read error is likely. The sample contains more than one DNA sequence encoding this CDR3. The CDR3 loop reads CASRTTGVRYGYTF. CDR3 coding DNA: TGTGCCAGCAGGACTACAGGGGTCCGGTATGGCTACACCTTC. This chain uses TRBV28 with TRBJ1-2; 7 bases map to TRBD1. CDR3 length: 14 amino acids. Germline trimming cut 6 bases from V and 5 bases from J; bases unmatched to any gene: 9. The V gene's germline CDR1 is MDHEN and CDR2 SYDVKM.

In its sample, this clone was seen a few times. The chain is built from TRBV29-1 and TRBJ2-1, with TRBD2 identical over 7 bases. Germline CDR1 reads SQVTM; CDR2 reads ANQGSEA. Unmatched junction bases numbered 5, after V lost 6 bases and J lost 0 bases. This CDR3 has 14 residues. The CDR3 DNA reads TGCAGCGTGGGGGGGGGTAGCTCCTACAATGAGCAGTTCTTC. Its translation is CSVGGGSSYNEQFF.

The chain is built from TRBV27 and TRBJ2-3; 7 nucleotides line up with TRBD1. The CDR3 length is 13 residues. Germline loops: CDR1 MNHEY, CDR2 SMNVEV (reference sequence). The junction had 5 bases not matched to a gene; V was cut back by 3 bases and J by 8 bases. The CDR3 region has the DNA TGTGCCAGCAGTTTTTACAGGGGTAGTACGCAGTATTTT. Encoded protein: CASSFYRGSTQYF.

As DNA, the CDR3 is TGCGCCAGCAGCCAAGGTCTGGGCTACGAGCAGTACTTC. The encoded protein is CASSQGLGYEQYF. V is TRBV4-3 and J is TRBJ2-7; the D is unclear. Germline assignment: CDR1 LGHNA and CDR2 YSLEER. Trimming took off 1 base at V and 3 bases at J, with 7 bases between the two ends. The CDR3 contains 13 residues.

The gene calls are TRBV7-2 and TRBJ2-3; no clear D gene. The germline V and J ends were trimmed by 1 base and 10 bases, with 12 bases remaining between them. The CDR3 has 13 amino acids. Germline values: CDR1 SGHTA, CDR2 FQGNSA. The CDR3, as DNA: TGTGCCAGCAGCTTAGGAACCTCCAAGGCGCAGTATTTT. Translating it yields CASSLGTSKAQYF.

In regard to this clone: It is likely a read error: a sequence one base away is far more abundant. The chain joins TRBV4-2 to TRBJ1-2; D ambiguous. Germline assignment: CDR1 LGHNA and CDR2 YNFKEQ. CDR3 length: 16 amino acids. V lost 4 bases and J lost 0, with 15 bases in between. CDR3 residues: CASSPNRAASNYGYTF. The CDR3 DNA follows: TGTGCCAGCAGCCCGAATAGGGCAGCCTCTAACTATGGCTACACCTTC.

With respect to this clone: A single base separates this from a much larger clone, so it may be a read error. The same CDR3 is also encoded by other DNA sequences in this sample. The V call is TRBV7-2, the J call TRBJ1-1; no firm D call. Germline lookup yields CDR1 SGHTA and CDR2 FQGNSA. V dropped 2 bases and J dropped 1 base, with 2 bases sitting between them. This CDR3 has 12 residues. The CDR3 DNA reads as TGTGCCAGCAGCTTACAGAACACTGAAGCTTTCTTT. Amino acids: CASSLQNTEAFF. Together with reference TRBV7-2 and TRBJ1-1, the CDR3 gives the full variable domain: GAGVSQSPSNKVTEKGKDVELRCDPISGHTALYWYRQSLGQGLEFLIYFQGNSAPDKSGLPSDRFSAERTGGSVSTLTIQRTQQEDSAVYLCASSLQNTEAFFGQGTRLTVV.

The chain couples TRBV6-5 to TRBJ2-3, with TRBD2 matching over 8 bases. The V segment lost 5 bases and the J segment 6 bases; nucleotides outside the gene matches: 10. Germline CDR1 is MNHEY and CDR2 is SVGAGI. CDR3 size: 15 residues. The CDR3 DNA reads as TGTGCCAGCAGTATAGCGCGACCGGGGGGGGATACGCAGTATTTT. Translating it yields CASSIARPGGDTQYF.